Reported below is one T cell receptor beta chain. Its antigen specificity is not known. No much larger clone exists at a distance of one base, and base qualities are not known. The collaborating institutions used their own protocols to collect whole blood in K2EDTA tubes. For TCRbeta analysis, collaborators shipped samples as frozen whole blood, isolated PBMCs, or DNA extracted from either of those sample types. TCRbeta CDR3 regions were amplified from genomic DNA using the immunoSEQ Assay, a bias-controlled multiplex PCR. Concerning the study's data processing: The number of nucleated cells in each sample was estimated by amplification of reference gene primers within the assay. To quantify the absolute abundance of each unique TCRbeta CDR3 rearrangement, sequence reads were collapsed and filtered. Productive Simpson clonality was computed per sample as the square root of Simpson's diversity index over productive rearrangements. TCRdb retrieved this table from immuneACCESS and kept in-frame rearrangements only. Not all clones are present; in checked studies, unresolved V genes account for under half, and no reason is known for the remainder. The DNA gave D and trimming, while V, J and clone size come from that table. The sample table contains about 94,000 clones; only one count was recorded for 70% to 90% of them. 10% to 15% of the sample is in the top ten clones.

This sample is part of a study of blood T cell repertoires in COVID-19 (dated by TCRdb to the early 2020s). Turning to the overall study: Collaborator samples came from the United States, Italy and Spain and covered acute and convalescent phases of COVID-19. The material from the prospective study consisted of cDNA or gDNA derived from T cells, B-cell-depleted T cells, or PBMCs. The dataset comprised deeply sampled blood TCRbeta repertoires from subjects exposed to, actively infected with, or recovered from COVID-19. The repertoires were released in a freely available public database meant as a resource for research on the immune response to SARS-CoV-2. Samples came from the ongoing ImmuneRACE study (first 160 participants) plus 1,254 subjects from 6 global collaborators. Sample metadata almost always included a de-identified subject ID, COVID-19 status, age in years and sex. Where available, HLA class I and class II types were taken from metadata supplied by the sample provider and were not determined by assay-based typing. Overall study results and their limits: The quantity of clinical and demographic metadata differed by source and by participant and was supplied without curation.

Looking up the germline V gene yields CDR1 SGHRS and CDR2 YFSETQ. The CDR3 runs 16 residues from the cysteine to the phenylalanine. The only DNA kept is the CDR3, 48 bases in frame from the first base. At the junction V is shortened by 4 bases and J by 4 bases, with 18 bases in between. This receptor was identified in a woman aged 55 to 70 in a cohort sampled during active or convalescent COVID-19. Recombination connected TRBV5-1 to TRBJ1-3; the best D guess is TRBD1, with 5 bases matching. Material: peripheral blood. The CDR3 region: CASSTGLNDRGNTIYF. The DNA sequence is TGCGCCAGCAGCACGGGACTCAACGATAGAGGAAACACCATATATTTT. The reference TRBV5-1 and TRBJ1-3 proteins fill in what lies around the CDR3, so the full variable domain reads KAGVTQTPRYLIKTRGQQVTLSCSPISGHRSVSWYQQTPGQGLQFLFEYFSETQRNKGNFPGRFSGRQFSNSRSEMNVSTLELGDSALYLCASSTGLNDRGNTIYFGEGSWLTVV.